Below, 16 T cell receptor beta chains from the same sample are listed, as sequenced in a study of T cells in Graves' hyperthyroidism and ophthalmopathy. It was RNA transcripts that yielded the amplified TCR beta CDR3 regions. Carried out on the TCR CDR3, a first-round RT-PCR used the HTBI primer set. Each CDR3 protein gets one entry after TCRdb re-called the multiplex PCR reads with MiXCR. The data show 300,000 to 450,000 distinct CDR3 sequences, 13% seen once. Sample: blood. These receptors all stem from a man aged 25 to 45 with Graves' hyperthyroidism that later progressed to Graves' ophthalmopathy.

The rearrangement uses TRBV18 and TRBJ2-1, with no clear D. V lost 4 bases, J lost 2 bases, and 6 bases lay in between. The CDR3 loop spans 13 amino acids. CDR1 KGHSH and CDR2 LQKENI come from the germline V gene. CDR3 nucleotides: TGTGCCAGCTCACTAGCCGCCTACAATGAGCAGTTCTTC. It specifies CASSLAAYNEQFF.

This clonotype was recorded many times. The genes are TRBV15 and TRBJ1-1; D unclear. Deletions cut 0 bases from V and 2 bases from J, with 16 bases between. The CDR3 is made up of 17 amino acids. Per germline, CDR1 LNHNV and CDR2 YYDKDF (reference sequence). The CDR3 is CATSRDLEVIGNTEAFF. DNA of the CDR3: TGTGCCACCAGCAGAGATCTAGAAGTTATTGGAAACACTGAAGCTTTCTTT.

This chain links TRBV7-9 with TRBJ2-1; perhaps TRBD2 as D (6 bases). V lost 3 bases to trimming and J lost 12 bases, with 12 bases between them. The CDR3 spans 12 residues. Germline lookup yields CDR1 SEHNR and CDR2 FQNEAQ (reference sequence). CDR3 nucleotide sequence: TGTGCCAGCAGCTTTACGGGGGAGAGGCAGTTCTTC. This gives the protein CASSFTGERQFF.

The gene calls are TRBV6-2 or TRBV6-3 and TRBJ2-7, with a weak D call TRBD1 (6 bases). Between the trimmed V and J ends, which lost 5 bases and 2 bases, there was a span of 16 bases. Germline values: CDR1 MNHEY, CDR2 SVGEGT. The CDR3 spans 15 residues. In DNA form, the CDR3 reads TGTGCCAGCAGTCCCCTCCCAGGGGACGCCTACGAGCAGTACTTC. This encodes CASSPLPGDAYEQYF.

This clonotype came up many times. This chain uses TRBV7-8 with TRBJ2-1; TRBD2 matches 8 bases. CDR3 size: 17 residues. Germline-derived CDR1 and CDR2 are SGHVS and FQNEAQ. The V gene end was trimmed by 0 bases and the J gene end by 4 bases; junction bases not matched to a gene: 8. The DNA for the CDR3 is TGTGCCAGCAGCTTAGCAGGGACTAGTAGGGTGTACAATGAGCAGTTCTTC. It translates to CASSLAGTSRVYNEQFF.

This clonotype appeared a few times. The chain joins TRBV19 to TRBJ2-5; D remains unclear. Looked up from germline, CDR1 is LNHDA and CDR2 is SQIVND (reference sequence). The length of the CDR3 is 13 residues. V was cut by 3 bases and J by 5 bases, with 10 bases left in between. This CDR3 reads CASSMAPIETQYF. DNA of the CDR3: TGTGCCAGTAGTATGGCTCCCATTGAGACCCAGTACTTC.

This clonotype was observed a few times. The V and J genes are TRBV10-3 and TRBJ2-5; D is possibly TRBD1 (6 bases). The CDR3 is 14 residues long. Deletions cut 6 bases from V and 2 bases from J, with 13 bases between. Germline CDR1 ENHRY, CDR2 SYGVKD. The CDR3 DNA sequence: TGTGCCATCAGGGGGGCAGGCACACAAGAGACCCAGTACTTC. It encodes CAIRGAGTQETQYF.

This clonotype occurred many times. The genes are TRBV6-1 and TRBJ1-4, with 12 nucleotides matching TRBD1. With V trimmed by 6 bases and J by 6 bases, 2 bases remained unmatched. Germline V gives CDR1 MNHNS, CDR2 SASEGT. CDR3 length: 14 residues. For the CDR3, the DNA is TGTGCCAGCAGGGGGACAGGGGGCGATGAAAAACTGTTTTTT. It is translated as CASRGTGGDEKLFF.

This clonotype has at least ten counts. The chain is built from TRBV6-1 and TRBJ1-6; D not certain. Germline lookup yields CDR1 MNHNS and CDR2 SASEGT. Between the trimmed V and J ends, which lost 1 base and 10 bases, there was a span of 29 bases. This CDR3 is 20 amino acids long. The CDR3 nucleotides are TGTGCCAGCAGTGAAGGGGGTGGGAGGAGGGCGAGCCTCAAACCCTCACCCCTCCACTTT. Encoded protein: CASSEGGGRRASLKPSPLHF.

This clonotype was detected many times. The rearrangement joins TRBV5-1 to TRBJ2-7, with 9 positions matching TRBD1. Germline trimming cut 2 bases from V and 3 bases from J; bases unmatched to any gene: 6. The CDR3 is 15 residues long. Looked up from germline, CDR1 is SGHRS and CDR2 is YFSETQ. This chain's CDR3 is CASSFLPGQGYEQYF. The CDR3 nucleotides read TGCGCCAGCAGCTTCCTCCCGGGACAGGGCTACGAGCAGTACTTC.

In its sample, this clonotype was seen many times. This chain uses TRBV12-3 or TRBV12-4 with TRBJ1-2, with 9 bases lining up with TRBD1. The CDR3 is 15 residues long. V trimming: 6 bases; J trimming: 7 bases; junction bases outside the gene matches: 12. The CDR3 DNA reads TGTGCCAGCAGCCCTAAGACAGGGGGGAAGATTGGCTACACCTTC. Translated, it gives CASSPKTGGKIGYTF.

This clonotype occurred a few times. V usage is TRBV7-6 and J usage is TRBJ1-6, with D possibly TRBD1 on 5 matching bases. The CDR3 has 16 amino acids. Trimming removed 1 base from V and 5 bases from J, with 12 bases in between. In germline, CDR1 is SGHVS, CDR2 FNYEAQ. DNA of the CDR3: TGTGCCAGCAGCTTAGAGCCAGACAGAAATAATTCACCCCTCCACTTT. It codes for CASSLEPDRNNSPLHF.

This clonotype has ten or more counts. The chain is built from TRBV28 and TRBJ1-4; D might be TRBD1 (5 bases). The CDR3 length is 14 residues. V shed 6 bases and J shed 10 bases, with 18 bases lying between them. The germline CDR1 and CDR2 sequences are MDHEN and SYDVKM. The CDR3 region is CASSPDTSGRKLFF. The CDR3 nucleotides are TGTGCCAGCAGCCCAGACACCTCGGGACGAAAACTGTTTTTT.

The rearrangement joins TRBV20-1 to TRBJ2-4, with D possibly TRBD2 on 7 matching bases. V was clipped by 5 bases and J by 1 base, with 12 bases between them. CDR3 length: 14 residues. The germline CDR1 and CDR2 sequences are DFQATT and SNEGSKA (reference sequence). The CDR3 loop reads CSAGGGAAKNIQYF. Written as DNA, the CDR3 is TGCAGTGCTGGGGGGGGGGCGGCCAAAAACATTCAGTACTTC.

This clonotype has a count of ten or more. The junction departs from the called germline gene at one end, perhaps through a read error. V gene TRBV18 combines with J gene TRBJ1-1, with TRBD1 as a possible D gene (5 bases). Germline CDR1 and CDR2: KGHSH and LQKENI. The CDR3 sequence is 16 residues long. CDR3 sequence reads: CASSPGVGAMNSEAFF. Written as DNA, the CDR3 is TGTGCCAGCTCCCCGGGGGTCGGTGCCATGAACAGTGAAGCTTTCTTT. Full variable domain (missing parts from reference TRBV18 and TRBJ1-1): NAGVMQNPRHLVRRRGQEARLRCSPMKGHSHVYWYRQLPEEGLKFMVYLQKENIIDESGMPKERFSAEFPKEGPSILRIQQVVRGDSAAYFCASSPGVGAMNSEAFFGQGTRLTVV.

This clonotype was counted at least ten times. The chain employs TRBV6-1 and TRBJ2-1; 7 nucleotides match TRBD1. The CDR3 covers 14 residues. Trimming cost V 5 bases and J 8 bases; bases outside gene matches: 9. Germline values: CDR1 MNHNS, CDR2 SASEGT. This chain's CDR3 is CASSPEGAVHEQFF. The CDR3 nucleotides are TGTGCCAGCAGTCCCGAGGGGGCCGTCCATGAGCAGTTCTTC.